This TCR beta chain was identified in a study of response to subunit inactivated influenza vaccine. The study's findings and limits: After each seasonal influenza vaccination, few new T cells are recruited, the authors suggested.

TCRdb independently ran MiXCR on the RT-PCR reads; one entry per CDR3 protein. This table holds more than 550,000 distinct CDR3 sequences, about 11% found once. The V gene lost 6 bases and the J gene lost 7 bases, with 13 bases spanning the gap. This CDR3 comprises 12 residues. Note on this clonotype: Its specificity is not known.

The sequencing used PBMCs from blood, collected on the day of vaccination. This chain connects TRBV12-3 or TRBV12-4 to TRBJ2-7; either TRBD1 or TRBD2 may supply D (5 bases each). The receptor's source is a man in his forties or fifties who received an inactivated influenza vaccine. As DNA, the CDR3 is TGTGCCAGCAGGAGGGGCCCGGGGGAGCAGTACTTC. This sequence encodes CASRRGPGEQYF.